This T cell receptor (beta chain) was identified in a study of post-analysis software for immune sequencing data. Study-level findings and limits: TRBV5-6, TRBV5-1 and TRBV20-1 belonged to a set of about five TRBV segments that were more frequent in patients than controls.

The V gene lost 0 bases and the J gene lost 2 bases, with 7 bases spanning the gap. Per the germline V gene, CDR1 is LNHNV and CDR2 is YYDKDF (reference sequence). The CDR3 consists of 14 residues. With regard to this clonotype: Its antigen is undetermined.

Prepared libraries of TCR beta cDNA carried unique molecular identifiers. TCRdb passed the PCR reads through MiXCR, listing each CDR3 protein once. The sample has hundreds of thousands of distinct CDR3 sequences; approximately 38% are singletons. J is TRBJ1-1 and V is TRBV15; D unclear. This clonotype was obtained from a girl aged 2 to 10 with multiple sclerosis. The sample consisted of blood. The CDR3 region is CATSREGFNTEAFF. In DNA form, the CDR3 reads TGTGCCACCAGCAGAGAGGGGTTTAACACTGAAGCTTTCTTT.